The 30 T cell receptor beta chains presented below share a single source sample, sequenced in a study of shared clonotypes between healthy human individuals. Here immunoSEQ multiplex PCR was the method, and the copy in TCRdb shows in-frame clones only, minus some. The sample lists 2 million to 2.5 million clones, approximately 93% seen once, with 0.35% to 0.45% in the top ten. Sequencing was performed on naive CD4+ T cells from PBMCs. Subset: CD45RA+ positively selected. Receptors were obtained from a young man in good health. Some clones in this sample may be carry-over from other donors' samples.

The genes are TRBV2 and TRBJ1-4; possibly TRBD1 for D (5 bases). Germline V gene lookup returns CDR1 SNHLY and CDR2 FYNNEI. This CDR3 spans 16 amino acids. Trimming pared 7 bases from V and 7 bases from J, leaving 22 bases between. The CDR3 loop is CASILGAGRTAEKLFF. Here the CDR3 DNA reads TGTGCCAGCATACTCGGGGCTGGCCGGACGGCTGAAAAACTGTTTTTT.

This chain joins TRBV5-1 and TRBJ2-1; 8 bases are a match to TRBD2. V dropped 4 bases and J dropped 7; count of bases not matched to a gene: 10. The CDR3 spans 15 residues. The V gene's germline CDR1 is SGHRS and CDR2 YFSETQ. The CDR3 sequence: CASSQLAARANEQFF. CDR3 sequence (DNA): TGCGCCAGCAGCCAACTAGCGGCTAGGGCAAATGAGCAGTTCTTC.

This chain links TRBV7-2 with TRBJ2-5; D remains ambiguous. The CDR3 contains 12 residues. Looked up from germline, CDR1 is SGHTA and CDR2 is FQGNSA. Trimming took 5 bases from V and 9 from J, leaving 13 bases between them. The CDR3 loop reads CASSLNFVAQYF. The CDR3, as DNA: TGTGCCAGCAGCCTTAACTTTGTAGCCCAGTACTTC.

The chain's CDR3 is CASSRDVRTDTQYF. As DNA, the CDR3 is TGTGCCAGCAGCCGGGACGTTCGCACAGATACGCAGTATTTT. J is TRBJ2-3 and V is TRBV5-4, with D tentatively TRBD1 or TRBD2 (5 bases each). Germline loops: CDR1 SGHNT, CDR2 YYREEE (reference sequence). The V gene lost 4 bases and the J gene lost 1 base, with 10 bases spanning the gap. This CDR3 comprises 14 residues.

The chain uses TRBV29-1 and TRBJ1-1; 7 bases map to TRBD1. The germline V gene has CDR1 SQVTM and CDR2 ANQGSEA. J was trimmed by 11 bases and V by 2 bases; bases with no gene match: 14. The CDR3 has 14 residues. The CDR3 coding sequence is TGCAGCGTTGAATTTCGGGACAGCATCCCCTGGGCTTTCTTT. Translation: CSVEFRDSIPWAFF.

This chain connects TRBV5-1 to TRBJ2-7; possibly TRBD1 or TRBD2 for D (6 bases each). CDR3 size: 14 residues. Looked up from germline, CDR1 is SGHRS and CDR2 is YFSETQ. V dropped 0 bases and J dropped 3 bases, with 10 bases sitting between them. The CDR3 spells CASSLDREVYEQYF. CDR3 nucleotide sequence: TGCGCCAGCAGCTTGGACAGGGAGGTCTACGAGCAGTACTTC. Full variable domain (rest looked up from reference TRBV5-1 and TRBJ2-7): KAGVTQTPRYLIKTRGQQVTLSCSPISGHRSVSWYQQTPGQGLQFLFEYFSETQRNKGNFPGRFSGRQFSNSRSEMNVSTLELGDSALYLCASSLDREVYEQYFGPGTRLTVT.

This clone was recorded once. The V call is TRBV30, the J call TRBJ1-2; TRBD1 might be the D (6 bases). Trimming shortened V by 1 base and J by 4 bases, and 10 bases separated the two germline ends. This CDR3 has 13 amino acids. CDR1 and CDR2 from the germline V gene are GTSNPN and SVGIG (reference sequence). The CDR3 reads CAWSEQGFYGYTF. DNA of the CDR3: TGTGCCTGGAGTGAACAGGGTTTCTATGGCTACACCTTC.

This clone was counted a few times. This chain links TRBV28 with TRBJ1-5; 10 bases align to TRBD1. The CDR3 extends over 15 amino acids. V trimming: 7 bases; J trimming: 6 bases; junction bases outside the gene matches: 9. CDR1 is MDHEN, CDR2 SYDVKM, per germline. The CDR3 DNA reads TGTGCCAGCACCATATCCGGGACAGGGGTTCAGCCCCAGCATTTT. It translates to CASTISGTGVQPQHF.

The CDR3 sequence: CASSPETTNTEAFF. The CDR3 region has the DNA TGCGCCAGCAGCCCTGAGACCACGAACACTGAAGCTTTCTTT. The rearrangement uses TRBV5-1 and TRBJ1-1; D is undetermined. Germline assignment: CDR1 SGHRS and CDR2 YFSETQ. The CDR3 length is 14 residues. Trimming pared 4 bases from V and 1 base from J, leaving 11 bases between.

The count of this clone is one. The rearrangement joins TRBV5-4 to TRBJ2-6; 7 bases fit TRBD2. The CDR3 length is 15 residues. The germline gives CDR1 SGHNT, CDR2 YYREEE (reference sequence). Germline trimming cut 3 bases from V and 0 bases from J; bases unmatched to any gene: 0. CDR3 residues: CASSWGGSGANVLTF. The CDR3 DNA sequence: TGTGCCAGCAGCTGGGGGGGCTCTGGGGCCAACGTCCTGACTTTC.

The CDR3 DNA sequence: TGTGCCAGCAGCTTGGTTGAAGGGAGGGATACGCAGTATTTT. Translating gives CASSLVEGRDTQYF. The chain is built from TRBV5-6 and TRBJ2-3; D is possibly TRBD2 (6 bases). The germline V gene has CDR1 SGHDT and CDR2 YYEEEE. This CDR3 is 14 amino acids long. With 0 bases removed from V and 6 bases from J, the gap between germline ends came to 11 bases.

This clone was seen a single time. This sequence joins TRBV27 and TRBJ2-3, with 9 positions matching TRBD2. This CDR3 is built from 18 residues. Germline assignment: CDR1 MNHEY and CDR2 SMNVEV (reference sequence). After removal of 3 bases from V and 3 bases from J, the junction contained 13 bases not matched to a gene. CDR3 DNA: TGTGCCAGCAGTTTTCGACTTCCGGCGGGAGGGCCAACAGATACGCAGTATTTT. Its translation is CASSFRLPAGGPTDTQYF.

The J gene is TRBJ2-7, the V gene TRBV7-2; 9 bases fit TRBD2. The CDR3 length is 15 residues. V gave up 2 bases and J gave up 5 bases; unmatched junction bases: 7. Germline CDR1 SGHTA, CDR2 FQGNSA. The CDR3 nucleotides are TGTGCCAGCAGCTTAAAGTCCCTAGCGGGAAACGAGCAGTACTTC. Protein product: CASSLKSLAGNEQYF.

The chain recombines TRBV5-1 with TRBJ2-1; D remains unclear. This CDR3 is 14 amino acids long. CDR1 SGHRS and CDR2 YFSETQ come from the germline V gene. V lost 0 bases to trimming and J lost 2 bases, with 6 bases between them. The CDR3 nucleotides are TGCGCCAGCAGCTTGGGCGACACCTACAATGAGCAGTTCTTC. Its protein product is CASSLGDTYNEQFF. The entire variable domain, with the rest obtained from reference TRBV5-1 and TRBJ2-1, is as follows: KAGVTQTPRYLIKTRGQQVTLSCSPISGHRSVSWYQQTPGQGLQFLFEYFSETQRNKGNFPGRFSGRQFSNSRSEMNVSTLELGDSALYLCASSLGDTYNEQFFGPGTRLTVL.

The chain carries TRBV9 and TRBJ1-1; the match to TRBD1 covers 8 bases. Unmatched junction bases numbered 8, after V lost 4 bases and J lost 0 bases. Germline V gene lookup returns CDR1 SGDLS and CDR2 YYNGEE. This CDR3 contains 16 residues. This CDR3 reads CASSTTGGTLNTEAFF. The CDR3 bases are TGTGCCAGCAGCACCACAGGGGGAACCCTGAACACTGAAGCTTTCTTT.

CDR3 loop: CASRDTAAGSYEQYF. The CDR3 nucleotides read TGTGCCAGCAGAGATACGGCCGCGGGCTCCTACGAGCAGTACTTC. The V call is TRBV7-2, the J call TRBJ2-7; possible D gene TRBD2, 5 bases. The CDR3 contains 15 residues. The germline V and J ends were trimmed by 6 bases and 0 bases, with 15 bases remaining between them. Per the germline V gene, CDR1 is SGHTA and CDR2 is FQGNSA.

The chain links TRBV27 to TRBJ2-3, with no clear D. Trimming pared 2 bases from V and 1 base from J, leaving 4 bases between. CDR3 length: 13 residues. Germline V gene lookup returns CDR1 MNHEY and CDR2 SMNVEV (reference sequence). The CDR3 region has the DNA TGTGCCAGCAGTTTAATCCGCACAGATACGCAGTATTTT. This gives the protein CASSLIRTDTQYF.

This clone was recorded once. This chain joins TRBV28 and TRBJ1-5; unclear D gene. From germline, CDR1 is MDHEN and CDR2 SYDVKM. Trimming took 6 bases from V and 3 from J, leaving 12 bases between them. The CDR3 extends over 14 amino acids. The CDR3 DNA reads TGTGCCAGCAGCCTCTGGGGTTACAATCAGCCCCAGCATTTT. It is translated as CASSLWGYNQPQHF.

A word on this clone: The same CDR3 is also encoded by other DNA sequences in this sample. J is TRBJ1-2 and V is TRBV7-9, with D perhaps TRBD1 (6 bases). The V and J ends lost 5 bases and 2 bases respectively, with 12 bases between them. CDR3 length equals 14 residues. Germline CDR1 is SEHNR and CDR2 is FQNEAQ (reference sequence). The CDR3 is CASSPGQGNYGYTF. CDR3 coding DNA: TGTGCCAGCAGCCCCGGCCAGGGGAACTATGGCTACACCTTC.

This clone was seen a single time. V and J are TRBV6-4 and TRBJ2-3; D perhaps matches TRBD2 (6 bases). Germline CDR1 and CDR2: MRHNA and SNTAGT. Trimming took off 2 bases at V and 3 bases at J, with 15 bases between the two ends. This CDR3 has 16 amino acids. CDR3 nucleotides: TGTGCCAGCAGTGACCGTAGCGGTCCGGTAACAGATACGCAGTATTTT. Translation: CASSDRSGPVTDTQYF.

In this sample, this clone turned up once. This chain links TRBV4-2 with TRBJ1-2; 8 nucleotides align to TRBD1. Germline V gives CDR1 LGHNA, CDR2 YNFKEQ. Trimming at V came to 0 bases and at J to 6 bases, leaving 12 bases not matched to a gene. This CDR3 is built from 17 residues. CDR3 loop: CASSQDGRGQGPDGYTF. Here the CDR3 DNA reads TGTGCCAGCAGCCAAGATGGCCGCGGACAGGGCCCCGATGGCTACACCTTC.

V is TRBV9 and J is TRBJ2-7; D unresolved. Trimming took off 0 bases at V and 3 bases at J, with 16 bases between the two ends. The CDR3 spans 16 residues. Germline assignment: CDR1 SGDLS and CDR2 YYNGEE. For the CDR3, the DNA is TGTGCCAGCAGCGTAGATATGACCTTGGGCGTCTACGAGCAGTACTTC. Its protein product is CASSVDMTLGVYEQYF. Variable domain in full (rest from reference TRBV9 and TRBJ2-7): DSGVTQTPKHLITATGQRVTLRCSPRSGDLSVYWYQQSLDQGLQFLIQYYNGEERAKGNILERFSAQQFPDLHSELNLSSLELGDSALYFCASSVDMTLGVYEQYFGPGTRLTVT.

As to this clone: Other nucleotide sequences in the sample specify the same CDR3. The rearrangement uses TRBV2 and TRBJ1-6, with a tentative D call TRBD1 (6 bases). Germline-derived CDR1 and CDR2 are SNHLY and FYNNEI. CDR3 length equals 15 residues. The ends were cut back, 6 bases at V and 0 bases at J, with 9 bases in the middle. The CDR3 sequence is CASSGQSSYNSPLHF. The CDR3 DNA sequence: TGTGCCAGCAGCGGACAGAGCTCCTATAATTCACCCCTCCACTTT. The full variable domain, rest sourced from reference TRBV2 and TRBJ1-6, is EPEVTQTPSHQVTQMGQEVILRCVPISNHLYFYWYRQILGQKVEFLVSFYNNEISEKSEIFDDQFSVERPDGSNFTLKIRSTKLEDSAMYFCASSGQSSYNSPLHFGNGTRLTVT.

This rearrangement joins TRBV28 to TRBJ1-4; 11 positions agree with TRBD1. J lost 2 bases, V lost 2 bases, and 10 bases had no gene match. Germline V gene sequence: CDR1 MDHEN, CDR2 SYDVKM. CDR3 length equals 19 residues. CDR3 in amino acids: CASSLPGQGAVRTNEKLFF. CDR3 sequence (DNA): TGTGCCAGCAGTTTACCCGGACAGGGGGCTGTTAGGACTAATGAAAAACTGTTTTTT.

This chain uses TRBV7-3 with TRBJ1-1; 9 bases agree with TRBD1. Germline CDR1 reads SGHTA; CDR2 reads FQGTGA. CDR3 length equals 16 residues. V gave up 0 bases and J gave up 0 bases; unmatched junction bases: 2. For the CDR3, the DNA is TGTGCCAGCAGCTTAACGAGGGACAGGGTGAACACTGAAGCTTTCTTT. This codes for CASSLTRDRVNTEAFF.

V is TRBV6-1 and J is TRBJ2-1, with 11 bases aligning to TRBD2. Germline V CDR1 and CDR2: MNHNS, SASEGT. CDR3 size: 16 residues. V was pared by 2 bases and J by 4 bases, with 4 bases of the junction left unmatched. The CDR3 here is CASSERGTSGYNEQFF. For the CDR3, the DNA is TGTGCCAGCAGTGAAAGAGGGACTAGCGGATACAATGAGCAGTTCTTC.

The gene calls are TRBV30 and TRBJ2-2, with TRBD2 identical over 7 bases. Germline V CDR1 and CDR2: GTSNPN, SVGIG (reference sequence). The CDR3 spans 16 residues. V gave up 3 bases and J gave up 3 bases; unmatched junction bases: 10. CDR3 residues: CAWSSLGGWDTGELFF. As DNA, the CDR3 is TGTGCCTGGAGCTCCTTGGGGGGGTGGGACACCGGGGAGCTGTTTTTT.

The V call is TRBV7-9, the J call TRBJ2-5; TRBD2 might be the D (5 bases). Germline CDR1 is SEHNR and CDR2 is FQNEAQ (reference sequence). The CDR3 spans 14 residues. V was clipped by 6 bases and J by 5 bases, with 16 bases between them. The DNA of the CDR3 is TGTGCCAGCAGTCCGTTAGCGCCCCACGAGACCCAGTACTTC. This gives the protein CASSPLAPHETQYF.

The chain has TRBV2 and TRBJ2-1; 13 nucleotides match TRBD2. The germline V gene has CDR1 SNHLY and CDR2 FYNNEI. The trim removed 5 bases at V and 8 bases at J, leaving 6 bases unmatched. The CDR3 is 15 residues long. The CDR3 sequence: CASSTTSGRGDEQFF. DNA of the CDR3: TGTGCCAGCAGTACCACTAGCGGGAGGGGCGATGAGCAGTTCTTC.

The chain has TRBV5-1 and TRBJ2-7, with D possibly being TRBD1 (6 bases). Germline V lookup: CDR1 SGHRS, CDR2 YFSETQ. The CDR3 loop spans 13 amino acids. The V and J ends lost 0 bases and 5 bases respectively, with 9 bases between them. CDR3 amino acids: CASSLVGGDEQYF. CDR3 in DNA: TGCGCCAGCAGCTTGGTTGGGGGCGACGAGCAGTACTTC.